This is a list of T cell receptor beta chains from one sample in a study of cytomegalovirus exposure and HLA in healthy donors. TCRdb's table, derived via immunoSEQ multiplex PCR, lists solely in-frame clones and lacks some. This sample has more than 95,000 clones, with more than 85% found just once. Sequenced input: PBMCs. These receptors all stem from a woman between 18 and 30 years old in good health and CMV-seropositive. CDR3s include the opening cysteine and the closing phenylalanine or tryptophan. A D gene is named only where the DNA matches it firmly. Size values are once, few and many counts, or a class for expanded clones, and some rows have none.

cdr3_aa: CASSLPGNTEAFF; cdr3_nt: TGTGCCAGCAGTTTACCAGGGAACACTGAAGCTTTCTTT; cdr3_length: 13; v_call: TRBV27; j_call: TRBJ1-1; clone_size: once; d_call: NA
cdr3_aa: CASSPSGMDTQYF; cdr3_nt: TGTGCCAGCTCCCCTTCCGGGATGGATACGCAGTATTTT; cdr3_length: 13; v_call: TRBV18; j_call: TRBJ2-3; clone_size: NA; d_call: NA
cdr3_aa: CASRLTANYGYTF; cdr3_nt: TGTGCCAGCAGGTTGACAGCTAACTATGGCTACACCTTC; cdr3_length: 13; v_call: TRBV6-6; j_call: TRBJ1-2; clone_size: NA; d_call: NA
cdr3_aa: CASRTSGSSGETQYF; cdr3_nt: TGTGCCAGCAGAACTAGCGGGAGTAGCGGAGAGACCCAGTACTTC; cdr3_length: 15; v_call: TRBV7-6; j_call: TRBJ2-5; clone_size: NA; d_call: TRBD2
cdr3_aa: CASSLGRGKETQYF; cdr3_nt: TGTGCCAGCAGCTTGGGCAGGGGAAAAGAGACCCAGTACTTC; cdr3_length: 14; v_call: TRBV5-6; j_call: TRBJ2-5; clone_size: NA; d_call: NA
cdr3_aa: CASSERRDGPQHF; cdr3_nt: TGTGCCAGCAGTGAGCGGAGGGATGGGCCCCAGCATTTT; cdr3_length: 13; v_call: TRBV6-4; j_call: TRBJ1-5; clone_size: NA; d_call: NA
cdr3_aa: CASEQQGTYEQYF; cdr3_nt: TGTGCCAGCGAACAACAGGGTACCTACGAGCAGTACTTC; cdr3_length: 13; v_call: TRBV6-6; j_call: TRBJ2-7; clone_size: NA; d_call: NA
cdr3_aa: CASSSLTGGIGYTF; cdr3_nt: TGTGCCAGCAGTTCACTGACAGGGGGTATTGGCTACACCTTC; cdr3_length: 14; v_call: TRBV28; j_call: TRBJ1-2; clone_size: NA; d_call: TRBD1
cdr3_aa: CASSQGGRAGETQYF; cdr3_nt: TGCGCCAGCAGCCAAGGCGGGAGGGCCGGAGAGACCCAGTACTTC; cdr3_length: 15; v_call: TRBV4-1; j_call: TRBJ2-5; clone_size: NA; d_call: TRBD2
cdr3_aa: CRGTGGASEAFF; cdr3_nt: TGTAGGGGGACAGGCGGCGCTTCTGAAGCTTTCTTT; cdr3_length: 12; v_call: TRBV29-1; j_call: TRBJ1-1; clone_size: NA; d_call: TRBD1
cdr3_aa: CASSLSPGTSGTNEQFF; cdr3_nt: TGTGCCAGCAGTTTATCCCCCGGGACTAGCGGGACGAATGAGCAGTTCTTC; cdr3_length: 17; v_call: TRBV28; j_call: TRBJ2-1; clone_size: NA; d_call: TRBD2
cdr3_aa: CASAGTRGADTQYF; cdr3_nt: TGTGCCAGCGCCGGGACTAGAGGTGCAGATACGCAGTATTTT; cdr3_length: 14; v_call: TRBV6-1; j_call: TRBJ2-3; clone_size: NA; d_call: TRBD2
cdr3_aa: CASSWPPDTHLAKNIQYF; cdr3_nt: TGTGCCAGCAGTTGGCCCCCGGACACTCATTTAGCCAAAAACATTCAGTACTTC; cdr3_length: 18; v_call: TRBV6-9; j_call: TRBJ2-4; clone_size: once; d_call: NA
cdr3_aa: CASSLQGLGENTEAFF; cdr3_nt: TGTGCCAGCAGTTTACAGGGGTTGGGAGAGAACACTGAAGCTTTCTTT; cdr3_length: 16; v_call: TRBV27; j_call: TRBJ1-1; clone_size: NA; d_call: NA
cdr3_aa: CASSPLDGRTEEGGETQYF; cdr3_nt: TGTGCCAGCTCACCACTCGATGGTCGGACAGAAGAAGGGGGAGAGACCCAGTACTTC; cdr3_length: 19; v_call: TRBV18; j_call: TRBJ2-5; clone_size: NA; d_call: NA
cdr3_aa: CASSIWAQPQHF; cdr3_nt: TGTGCCAGTAGTATTTGGGCGCAGCCCCAGCATTTT; cdr3_length: 12; v_call: TRBV19; j_call: TRBJ1-5; clone_size: once; d_call: NA
cdr3_aa: CASSASGTGTDTQYF; cdr3_nt: TGTGCCAGCAGTGCGTCCGGGACAGGGACAGATACGCAGTATTTT; cdr3_length: 15; v_call: TRBV6-1; j_call: TRBJ2-3; clone_size: NA; d_call: TRBD1
cdr3_aa: CATHPPGSNSPLHF; cdr3_nt: TGTGCCACCCACCCGCCGGGGAGTAATTCACCCCTCCACTTT; cdr3_length: 14; v_call: TRBV19; j_call: TRBJ1-6; clone_size: NA; d_call: NA
cdr3_aa: CASSLADGVRSEAFF; cdr3_nt: TGTGCCAGCAGTTTGGCTGACGGGGTGAGGTCTGAAGCTTTCTTT; cdr3_length: 15; v_call: TRBV28; j_call: TRBJ1-1; clone_size: NA; d_call: NA
cdr3_aa: CASSLSGEETQYF; cdr3_nt: TGTGCCAGCAGCCTTAGCGGGGAAGAGACCCAGTACTTC; cdr3_length: 13; v_call: TRBV9; j_call: TRBJ2-5; clone_size: NA; d_call: TRBD2
cdr3_aa: CASRLDTTPIKIHEQFF; cdr3_nt: TGCGCCAGCAGACTCGATACCACCCCGATCAAAATCCATGAGCAGTTCTTC; cdr3_length: 17; v_call: TRBV4-1; j_call: TRBJ2-1; clone_size: NA; d_call: NA
cdr3_aa: CASSSSTAVNYGYTF; cdr3_nt: TGTGCCAGCAGTTCCAGTACAGCAGTTAACTATGGCTACACCTTC; cdr3_length: 15; v_call: TRBV6-5; j_call: TRBJ1-2; clone_size: NA; d_call: NA
cdr3_aa: CAKAGGLNEQYF; cdr3_nt: TGTGCCAAAGCGGGAGGACTTAACGAGCAGTACTTC; cdr3_length: 12; v_call: TRBV28; j_call: TRBJ2-7; clone_size: NA; d_call: TRBD2
cdr3_aa: CASSYSLDRLGDTQYF; cdr3_nt: TGTGCCAGCAGTTACTCGTTAGATAGACTCGGAGATACGCAGTATTTT; cdr3_length: 16; v_call: TRBV6-5; j_call: TRBJ2-3; clone_size: NA; d_call: NA
cdr3_aa: CASSRSGKSEQFF; cdr3_nt: TGTGCCAGCAGCCGTAGCGGGAAGAGTGAGCAGTTCTTC; cdr3_length: 13; v_call: TRBV7-6; j_call: TRBJ2-1; clone_size: NA; d_call: TRBD2
cdr3_aa: CASSVDVYSGNTIYF; cdr3_nt: TGTGCCAGCAGCGTAGATGTTTACTCTGGAAACACCATATATTTT; cdr3_length: 15; v_call: TRBV9; j_call: TRBJ1-3; clone_size: NA; d_call: NA
cdr3_aa: CASNGRGPSGNTIYF; cdr3_nt: TGTGCCAGCAATGGGAGAGGACCTTCTGGAAACACCATATATTTT; cdr3_length: 15; v_call: TRBV6-5; j_call: TRBJ1-3; clone_size: NA; d_call: NA
cdr3_aa: CASSYSSYYNEQFF; cdr3_nt: TGTGCCAGCAGTTACTCCTCTTACTACAATGAGCAGTTCTTC; cdr3_length: 14; v_call: TRBV6-5; j_call: TRBJ2-1; clone_size: NA; d_call: NA
cdr3_aa: CASSPVVGNQPQHF; cdr3_nt: TGTGCCAGCTCACCAGTAGTCGGCAATCAGCCCCAGCATTTT; cdr3_length: 14; v_call: TRBV18; j_call: TRBJ1-5; clone_size: NA; d_call: NA
cdr3_aa: CAIRVSGTGYHEQYF; cdr3_nt: TGTGCCATCAGGGTATCCGGGACAGGGTACCACGAGCAGTACTTC; cdr3_length: 15; v_call: TRBV10-3; j_call: TRBJ2-7; clone_size: NA; d_call: TRBD1
cdr3_aa: CASSLDGGGNQPQHF; cdr3_nt: TGTGCCAGCAGCCTGGATGGTGGAGGCAATCAGCCCCAGCATTTT; cdr3_length: 15; v_call: TRBV9; j_call: TRBJ1-5; clone_size: NA; d_call: NA
cdr3_aa: CASSHGAGGSYNEQFF; cdr3_nt: TGCGCCAGCAGCCACGGGGCGGGAGGATCCTACAATGAGCAGTTCTTC; cdr3_length: 16; v_call: TRBV5-1; j_call: TRBJ2-1; clone_size: NA; d_call: TRBD2
cdr3_aa: CASSPALEGEKLFF; cdr3_nt: TGTGCCAGCAGTCCAGCTCTGGAGGGGGAAAAACTGTTTTTT; cdr3_length: 14; v_call: TRBV28; j_call: TRBJ1-4; clone_size: NA; d_call: NA
cdr3_aa: CASSLVSGRYNEQFF; cdr3_nt: TGTGCCAGCAGCTTAGTTAGCGGGAGGTACAATGAGCAGTTCTTC; cdr3_length: 15; v_call: TRBV7-9; j_call: TRBJ2-1; clone_size: NA; d_call: TRBD2
cdr3_aa: CASSQVGRVGSPLHF; cdr3_nt: TGTGCCAGCAGCCAAGTGGGCAGGGTGGGTTCACCCCTCCACTTT; cdr3_length: 15; v_call: TRBV4-2; j_call: TRBJ1-6; clone_size: few; d_call: NA
cdr3_aa: CSVVRGGTGELFF; cdr3_nt: TGCAGCGTTGTCAGGGGAGGGACCGGGGAGCTGTTTTTT; cdr3_length: 13; v_call: TRBV29-1; j_call: TRBJ2-2; clone_size: NA; d_call: NA
cdr3_aa: CASSATGTGYEQFF; cdr3_nt: TGTGCCAGCAGTGCCACCGGGACAGGGTATGAGCAGTTCTTC; cdr3_length: 14; v_call: TRBV6-4; j_call: TRBJ2-1; clone_size: NA; d_call: TRBD1
cdr3_aa: CASSSADRAYGYTF; cdr3_nt: TGTGCCAGCAGTTCAGCGGACAGAGCCTATGGCTACACCTTC; cdr3_length: 14; v_call: TRBV6-5; j_call: TRBJ1-2; clone_size: NA; d_call: NA
cdr3_aa: CASSLGGISYEQYF; cdr3_nt: TGTGCCAGCAGTCTAGGCGGAATATCCTACGAGCAGTACTTC; cdr3_length: 14; v_call: TRBV5-4; j_call: TRBJ2-7; clone_size: once; d_call: NA
cdr3_aa: CASARGDTGELFF; cdr3_nt: TGTGCCAGCGCCAGGGGTGACACCGGGGAGCTGTTTTTT; cdr3_length: 13; v_call: TRBV6-4; j_call: TRBJ2-2; clone_size: many; d_call: NA
cdr3_aa: CAIRGQSDTEAFF; cdr3_nt: TGTGCCATCAGGGGACAGTCGGACACTGAAGCTTTCTTT; cdr3_length: 13; v_call: TRBV10-3; j_call: TRBJ1-1; clone_size: NA; d_call: TRBD1
cdr3_aa: CASGLGQGNEKLFF; cdr3_nt: TGTGCTAGTGGTTTGGGACAGGGTAATGAAAAACTGTTTTTT; cdr3_length: 14; v_call: TRBV12-5; j_call: TRBJ1-4; clone_size: NA; d_call: TRBD1
cdr3_aa: CASSPQGISTDTQYF; cdr3_nt: TGTGCCAGCAGTCCTCAGGGGATTAGCACAGATACGCAGTATTTT; cdr3_length: 15; v_call: TRBV2; j_call: TRBJ2-3; clone_size: NA; d_call: NA
cdr3_aa: CASSLDRRGSSYEQYF; cdr3_nt: TGCGCCAGCAGCTTGGACAGACGAGGGAGTAGCTACGAGCAGTACTTC; cdr3_length: 16; v_call: TRBV5-1; j_call: TRBJ2-7; clone_size: once; d_call: NA
cdr3_aa: CASSTREGPSEQYF; cdr3_nt: TGCGCCAGCAGCACCAGGGAAGGGCCCAGCGAGCAGTACTTC; cdr3_length: 14; v_call: TRBV4-1; j_call: TRBJ2-7; clone_size: NA; d_call: NA
cdr3_aa: CASRRGDTPEQYF; cdr3_nt: TGTGCCAGCAGGCGGGGAGATACTCCCGAGCAGTACTTC; cdr3_length: 13; v_call: TRBV2; j_call: TRBJ2-7; clone_size: few; d_call: NA
cdr3_aa: CASTPVRGTGDSPLHF; cdr3_nt: TGTGCCAGTACCCCGGTTCGAGGGACAGGGGACTCACCCCTCCACTTT; cdr3_length: 16; v_call: TRBV19; j_call: TRBJ1-6; clone_size: NA; d_call: TRBD1
cdr3_aa: CASSLGSEETQYF; cdr3_nt: TGTGCCAGCAGCTTAGGCAGTGAAGAGACCCAGTACTTC; cdr3_length: 13; v_call: TRBV7-9; j_call: TRBJ2-5; clone_size: NA; d_call: NA
cdr3_aa: CASSVGLAGGVPQETQYF; cdr3_nt: TGTGCCAGCAGCGTCGGACTAGCGGGGGGGGTTCCCCAAGAGACCCAGTACTTC; cdr3_length: 18; v_call: TRBV11-3; j_call: TRBJ2-5; clone_size: once; d_call: TRBD2
cdr3_aa: CASSPLLLSEKLFF; cdr3_nt: TGTGCCAGCAGTCCCCTTTTATTATCGGAGAAACTGTTTTTT; cdr3_length: 14; v_call: TRBV27; j_call: TRBJ1-4; clone_size: few; d_call: NA
cdr3_aa: CASSLSLLATDYEQYF; cdr3_nt: TGTGCCAGCAGTTTAAGTTTGCTAGCGACAGACTACGAGCAGTACTTC; cdr3_length: 16; v_call: TRBV28; j_call: TRBJ2-7; clone_size: once; d_call: NA
cdr3_aa: CASALETSGWHQPQHF; cdr3_nt: TGTGCCAGCGCCCTTGAAACCTCGGGGTGGCATCAGCCCCAGCATTTT; cdr3_length: 16; v_call: TRBV19; j_call: TRBJ1-5; clone_size: NA; d_call: NA
cdr3_aa: CASSHAGDYGYTF; cdr3_nt: TGTGCCAGCAGCCATGCAGGGGACTATGGCTACACCTTC; cdr3_length: 13; v_call: TRBV5-5; j_call: TRBJ1-2; clone_size: few; d_call: NA
cdr3_aa: CASRVQGTATNEKLFF; cdr3_nt: TGCGCCAGTAGAGTACAGGGAACCGCAACTAATGAAAAACTGTTTTTT; cdr3_length: 16; v_call: TRBV5-1; j_call: TRBJ1-4; clone_size: NA; d_call: NA
cdr3_aa: CASSPPRSDTQYF; cdr3_nt: TGTGCCAGCAGCCCCCCCCGGTCAGATACGCAGTATTTT; cdr3_length: 13; v_call: TRBV7-8; j_call: TRBJ2-3; clone_size: few; d_call: NA
cdr3_aa: CASSLTGPDTQYF; cdr3_nt: TGTGCCAGCAGCTTGACAGGGCCAGATACGCAGTATTTT; cdr3_length: 13; v_call: TRBV5-6; j_call: TRBJ2-3; clone_size: NA; d_call: NA
cdr3_aa: CASSFLAGASDTQYF; cdr3_nt: TGTGCCAGCAGTTTTCTAGCGGGGGCTTCCGATACGCAGTATTTT; cdr3_length: 15; v_call: TRBV6-1; j_call: TRBJ2-3; clone_size: NA; d_call: TRBD2